The 15 T cell receptor beta chains given below trace back to one sample, sequenced in a study of blood T cell repertoires in COVID-19. Here immunoSEQ multiplex PCR was the method, and the copy in TCRdb shows in-frame clones only, minus some. Among tens of thousands of clones, about 89% were seen once, and the ten largest hold approximately 4.7%. The sequencing input was peripheral blood. The receptors were gathered from a human donor in a cohort sampled during active COVID-19.

The J gene is TRBJ2-3, the V gene TRBV27, with 8 bases matching TRBD2. CDR3 length: 17 amino acids. J gave up 0 bases and V 4 bases, and 9 bases lay outside the gene matches. The V gene's germline CDR1 is MNHEY and CDR2 SMNVEV (reference sequence). CDR3 region: CASSSSKLADSTDTQYF. In DNA form, the CDR3 reads TGTGCCAGCAGTTCCTCAAAACTAGCGGATAGCACAGATACGCAGTATTTT.

The rearrangement links TRBV7-2 to TRBJ2-7, with 11 bases identical to TRBD2. There are 18 residues in the CDR3. CDR1 and CDR2 from the germline V gene are SGHTA and FQGNSA. V lost 0 bases to trimming and J lost 3 bases; unmatched junction nucleotides: 10. The DNA of the CDR3 is TGTGCCAGCAGCTTAGCTCCCTCGGGACTAGCGGAGCGCTACGAGCAGTACTTC. Encoded protein: CASSLAPSGLAERYEQYF. Filled out from reference TRBV7-2 and TRBJ2-7, the complete variable domain reads GAGVSQSPSNKVTEKGKDVELRCDPISGHTALYWYRQSLGQGLEFLIYFQGNSAPDKSGLPSDRFSAERTGGSVSTLTIQRTQQEDSAVYLCASSLAPSGLAERYEQYFGPGTRLTVT.

The J gene is TRBJ2-3, the V gene TRBV9, with 8 bases identical to TRBD2. Germline V gene data show CDR1 as SGDLS and CDR2 as YYNGEE. V gave up 3 bases and J gave up 8 bases; unmatched junction bases: 11. This CDR3 is built from 15 residues. CDR3 protein: CASSANGLAVSTQYF. DNA for the CDR3: TGTGCCAGCAGCGCCAATGGACTAGCCGTCTCTACGCAGTATTTT. Combining the CDR3 with reference TRBV9 and TRBJ2-3 gives the whole variable domain DSGVTQTPKHLITATGQRVTLRCSPRSGDLSVYWYQQSLDQGLQFLIQYYNGEERAKGNILERFSAQQFPDLHSELNLSSLELGDSALYFCASSANGLAVSTQYFGPGTRLTVL.

CDR3 residues: CASSDRRQGYGYTF. The CDR3 region has the DNA TGTGCCAGCAGTGATCGGCGGCAGGGCTATGGCTACACCTTC. The rearrangement joins TRBV2 to TRBJ1-2, with D perhaps TRBD1 (5 bases). Germline CDR1 is SNHLY and CDR2 is FYNNEI. V lost 3 bases, J lost 4 bases, and 12 bases lay in between. The CDR3 is made up of 14 amino acids.

The gene calls are TRBV19 and TRBJ1-3, with 7 positions matching TRBD1. Germline V lookup: CDR1 LNHDA, CDR2 SQIVND (reference sequence). V was clipped by 4 bases and J by 5 bases; unmatched bases: 5. The CDR3 runs 14 residues. The CDR3 reads CASSSDRVRNTIYF. The CDR3 DNA reads as TGTGCCAGTAGTAGCGACAGGGTACGAAACACCATATATTTT.

The V and J genes are TRBV7-2 and TRBJ2-2; 15 bases line up with TRBD2. The CDR3 is made up of 17 amino acids. The germline gives CDR1 SGHTA, CDR2 FQGNSA. V trimming: 4 bases; J trimming: 5 bases; junction bases outside the gene matches: 5. DNA of the CDR3: TGTGCCAGCAGCTCCGGACTAGCGGGAGGGAAGACCGGGGAGCTGTTTTTT. Protein sequence: CASSSGLAGGKTGELFF. Complete variable domain (other parts from reference TRBV7-2 and TRBJ2-2): GAGVSQSPSNKVTEKGKDVELRCDPISGHTALYWYRQSLGQGLEFLIYFQGNSAPDKSGLPSDRFSAERTGGSVSTLTIQRTQQEDSAVYLCASSSGLAGGKTGELFFGEGSRLTVL.

CDR3 nucleotide sequence: TGTGCCAGCAGCTTAACTAGCGGGGTTGCCTACGAGCAGTACTTC. Protein: CASSLTSGVAYEQYF. This chain connects TRBV7-3 to TRBJ2-7, with 8 bases identical to TRBD2. The CDR3 extends over 15 amino acids. Germline V gene lookup returns CDR1 SGHTA and CDR2 FQGTGA. V gave up 0 bases and J gave up 2 bases; unmatched junction bases: 3.

The rearrangement joins TRBV9 to TRBJ1-3; D is perhaps TRBD1 (5 bases). Deletions cut 0 bases from V and 2 bases from J, with 9 bases between. The CDR3 spans 15 residues. Germline-derived CDR1 and CDR2 are SGDLS and YYNGEE. The CDR3 DNA reads TGTGCCAGCAGCGTAGATTCGGGGGCTGGAAACACCATATATTTT. Translation gives CASSVDSGAGNTIYF. The variable domain in full, with the rest retrieved from reference TRBV9 and TRBJ1-3, is DSGVTQTPKHLITATGQRVTLRCSPRSGDLSVYWYQQSLDQGLQFLIQYYNGEERAKGNILERFSAQQFPDLHSELNLSSLELGDSALYFCASSVDSGAGNTIYFGEGSWLTVV.

This clone has a handful of counts. The rearrangement uses TRBV4-3 and TRBJ1-5; tentatively, D is TRBD1 (6 bases). Looked up from germline, CDR1 is LGHNA and CDR2 is YSLEER. Trimming removed 4 bases from V and 10 bases from J, with 20 bases in between. The CDR3 totals 15 residues. CDR3 protein: CASSPNAGRGAPQHF. The CDR3 DNA is TGCGCCAGCAGCCCTAACGCCGGTCGGGGGGCCCCCCAGCATTTT.

The V call is TRBV6-2 or TRBV6-3, the J call TRBJ1-4, with D possibly matching TRBD1 (5 bases). V lost 2 bases and J 8 bases, leaving 9 bases between the germline ends. The CDR3 is 13 residues long. From germline, CDR1 is MNHEY and CDR2 SVGEGT. The CDR3 here is CASSYVRAEKLFF. The CDR3 DNA reads TGTGCCAGCAGTTACGTCAGGGCCGAAAAACTGTTTTTT.

The chain employs TRBV9 and TRBJ2-2, with D possibly matching TRBD1 (5 bases). V was clipped by 2 bases and J by 0 bases, with 11 bases between them. This CDR3 region has 16 residues. CDR1 SGDLS and CDR2 YYNGEE come from the germline V gene. CDR3 in amino acids: CASSVWTMANTGELFF. The CDR3, as DNA: TGTGCCAGCAGCGTGTGGACAATGGCGAACACCGGGGAGCTGTTTTTT.

The chain combines TRBV10-3 with TRBJ1-6, with TRBD1 matching 9 bases. The V gene end was trimmed by 6 bases and the J gene end by 7 bases; junction bases not matched to a gene: 7. Germline CDR1 reads ENHRY; CDR2 reads SYGVKD. There are 15 residues in the CDR3. Here the CDR3 reads CAIRDGQGLNSPLHF. CDR3 nucleotides: TGTGCCATCAGGGACGGACAGGGGCTGAATTCACCCCTCCACTTT.

V and J are TRBV29-1 and TRBJ2-1; TRBD1 matches 10 bases. The CDR3 covers 14 residues. Losses at the gene ends were 1 base for V and 6 bases for J; bases not matched to a gene: 3. In germline, CDR1 is SQVTM, CDR2 ANQGSEA. The CDR3 reads CSVEVGTGVNEQFF. The CDR3 bases are TGCAGCGTTGAAGTAGGGACAGGGGTCAATGAGCAGTTCTTC.

This chain links TRBV3-1 (or the pseudogene TRBV3-2) with TRBJ2-1; a possible D gene is TRBD2 (6 bases). V was trimmed by 0 bases and J by 5 bases, leaving 23 bases between them. This CDR3 is 19 amino acids long. Germline V gives CDR1 LGHDT, CDR2 YNNKEL (reference sequence). The CDR3 loop reads CASSQDLVGGTSGDNEQFF. In DNA, the CDR3 is TGTGCCAGCAGCCAAGATCTGGTCGGCGGGACTTCAGGCGACAATGAGCAGTTCTTC.

The chain carries TRBV5-5 and TRBJ2-7; 12 bases are shared with TRBD2. Looked up from germline, CDR1 is SGHKS and CDR2 is YYEKEE (reference sequence). The CDR3 loop spans 15 amino acids. The junction had 5 bases not matched to a gene; V was cut back by 4 bases and J by 3 bases. CDR3 protein: CASSPRTSGNYEQYF. The CDR3 nucleotides are TGTGCCAGCAGCCCCCGGACTAGCGGGAACTACGAGCAGTACTTC.